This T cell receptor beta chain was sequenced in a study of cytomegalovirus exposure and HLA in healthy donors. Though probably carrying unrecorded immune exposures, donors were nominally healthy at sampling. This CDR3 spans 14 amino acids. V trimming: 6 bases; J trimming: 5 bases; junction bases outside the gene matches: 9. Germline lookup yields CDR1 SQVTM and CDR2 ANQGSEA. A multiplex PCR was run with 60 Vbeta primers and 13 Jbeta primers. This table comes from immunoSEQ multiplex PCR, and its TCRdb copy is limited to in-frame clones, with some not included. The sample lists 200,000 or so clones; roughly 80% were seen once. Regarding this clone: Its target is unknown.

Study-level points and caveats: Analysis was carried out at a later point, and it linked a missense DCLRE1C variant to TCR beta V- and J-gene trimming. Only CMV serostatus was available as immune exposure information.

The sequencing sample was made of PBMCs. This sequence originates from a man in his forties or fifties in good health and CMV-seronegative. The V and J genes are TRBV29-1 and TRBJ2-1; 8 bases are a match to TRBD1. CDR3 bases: TGCAGCGTACTAGGGACAGGAAGCGACAATGAGCAGTTCTTC. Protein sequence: CSVLGTGSDNEQFF.